This TCR beta chain derives from a study of long-term antiretroviral therapy in people with HIV. Treatment locations for all participants with HIV were in the United States. A word on this clone: The antigen is unknown.

Survey-level resolution applied to immunoSEQ assay v3.0. Sequencing targeted roughly 35,000-55,000 T-cell genomes per sample. Only in-frame clones appear in the TCRdb table, and some are missing; sequencing was by immunoSEQ multiplex PCR. The table includes tens of thousands of clones, nearly 95% detected once. The study, taken as a whole, reports: HIV repertoires covered narrower CDR3 length ranges than controls did.

The V gene end was trimmed by 0 bases and the J gene end by 5 bases; junction bases not matched to a gene: 9. The CDR3 covers 16 residues. Germline CDR1 reads SGDLS; CDR2 reads YYNGEE. The chain has TRBV9 and TRBJ2-5, with 8 bases identical to TRBD2. The sample in question was unsorted PBMCs, obtained 6 to 6.5 years after starting antiretroviral therapy. This sequence originates from a man in his thirties or forties with HIV. CDR3 loop: CASSVGGSGEYETQYF. CDR3 DNA: TGTGCCAGCAGCGTAGGAGGTAGCGGGGAGTACGAGACCCAGTACTTC.